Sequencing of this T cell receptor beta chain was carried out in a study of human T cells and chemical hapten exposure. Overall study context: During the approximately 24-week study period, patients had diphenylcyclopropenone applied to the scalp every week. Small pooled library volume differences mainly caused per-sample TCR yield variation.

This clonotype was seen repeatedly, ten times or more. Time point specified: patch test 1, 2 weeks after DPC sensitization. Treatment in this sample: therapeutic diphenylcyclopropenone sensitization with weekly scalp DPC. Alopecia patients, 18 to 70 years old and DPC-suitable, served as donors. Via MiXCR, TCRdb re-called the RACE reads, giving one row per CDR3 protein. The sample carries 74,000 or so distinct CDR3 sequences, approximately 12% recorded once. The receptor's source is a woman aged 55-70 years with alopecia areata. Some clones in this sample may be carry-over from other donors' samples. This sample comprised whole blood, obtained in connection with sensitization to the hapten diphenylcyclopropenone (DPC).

DNA of the CDR3: TGTGCCAGCAACGGGGGCCCGAATGAAAAACTGTTTTTT. Translated, it gives CASNGGPNEKLFF. This chain joins TRBV6-1 and TRBJ1-4; TRBD1 might be the D (6 bases). This CDR3 is 13 amino acids long. CDR1 is MNHNS and CDR2 is SASEGT in the germline V gene. V gave up 7 bases and J gave up 5 bases, with 11 bases separating them.